This is a list of T cell receptor beta chains from one sample in a study of blood T cell repertoires in COVID-19. Repertoires were generated with immunoSEQ multiplex PCR, while TCRdb's copy carries only in-frame clones and drops some. The sample records 380,000 or so clones, over 75% being singletons. Sequences were obtained from PBMCs or T cells enriched from blood (not recorded which). The receptors here all came from a woman between 25 and 40 years old with acute COVID-19. The CDR3 runs from the conserved cysteine through the conserved F or W. The D gene is left open where the match is weak. The size field is filled for only some rows; it gives once, few, many or a size class.

>TRBJ1-4|NA|13|TRBD1|TRBV2
TGTGCCAGCAGCGACAGGGGGCGCGAAAAACTGTTTTTT
CASSDRGREKLFF
>TRBJ1-2|NA|15|NA|TRBV7-8
TGTGCCAGCAGCTTAATTGCGCAGGGAGGGGCTGGCTACACCTTC
CASSLIAQGGAGYTF
>TRBJ1-5|NA|15|TRBD1|TRBV7-2
TGTGCCAGCAGGGGGGACAGGGGGAGCAATCAGCCCCAGCATTTT
CASRGDRGSNQPQHF
>TRBJ2-7|NA|17|TRBD2|TRBV25-1
TGTGCCAGCAGTGAAAGGCTAGCGGGGTATCTACCCTACGAGCAGTACTTC
CASSERLAGYLPYEQYF
>TRBJ2-7|NA|13|TRBD1|TRBV27
TGTGCCAGCAGTTGGGGACAGGCCTACGAGCAGTACTTC
CASSWGQAYEQYF
>TRBJ1-5|few|18|NA|TRBV5-8
TGTGCCAGCAGAGAATTCGGGACAACCCAGGCCCTTAATCAGCCCCAGCATTTT
CASREFGTTQALNQPQHF
>TRBJ2-1|NA|18|TRBD2|TRBV2
TGTGCCAGCAGAAGAAATAGCGGGCGAACAAACTCCTACAATGAGCAGTTCTTC
CASRRNSGRTNSYNEQFF
>TRBJ1-4|NA|13|TRBD1|TRBV24-1
TGTGCCACCAGTGAGAACAGGGGCGAAAAACTGTTTTTT
CATSENRGEKLFF
>TRBJ1-4|NA|13|NA|TRBV5-1
TGCGCCAGCAGCTTGGCCCCAGGTGAAAAACTGTTTTTT
CASSLAPGEKLFF
>TRBJ2-7|NA|14|NA|TRBV5-1
TGCGCCAGCAGCCCAACAGACAGGTCCTACGAGCAGTACTTC
CASSPTDRSYEQYF
>TRBJ1-6|NA|14|TRBD1|TRBV6-5
TGTGCCAGCACGGAGGGACAGTTTAATTCACCCCTCCACTTT
CASTEGQFNSPLHF
>TRBJ1-6|NA|15|NA|TRBV6-5
TGTGCCAGCAGTTACGTGGGCCCGGATAATTCACCCCTCCACTTT
CASSYVGPDNSPLHF
>TRBJ1-1|NA|13|NA|TRBV9
TGTGCCAGCAGTGAAGGGGGAAACACTGAAGCTTTCTTT
CASSEGGNTEAFF
>TRBJ1-4|NA|15|TRBD1|TRBV7-2
TGTGCCAGCAGCTTGGCCGGGACAGGGGGCGAAAAACTGTTTTTT
CASSLAGTGGEKLFF
>TRBJ1-2|NA|15|TRBD1|TRBV28
TGTGCCAGCAGGCCTACAGGGGGCCGGGCGGCAGGCTACACCTTC
CASRPTGGRAAGYTF
>TRBJ2-7|NA|15|TRBD1|TRBV27
TGTGCCAGCAGTTTAGTAGGGACAGGGGGTTACGAGCAGTACTTC
CASSLVGTGGYEQYF
>TRBJ1-4|NA|14|TRBD1|TRBV13
TGTGCCAGCAGCCCCGGACAGGAGAATGAAAAACTGTTTTTT
CASSPGQENEKLFF